This TCR beta chain was identified in a study of blood T cell repertoires in COVID-19. Study at large: Collection of acute and convalescent COVID-19 samples took place in the United States, Italy and Spain.

This CDR3 is 12 amino acids long. Germline values: CDR1 MDHEN, CDR2 SYDVKM. V was cut by 11 bases and J by 6 bases, with 11 bases left in between. How the authors handled the data: Estimated nucleated cell counts came from reference gene primer amplification. This table comes from immunoSEQ multiplex PCR, and its TCRdb copy is limited to in-frame clones, with some not included. The V and J calls and clone size come from that table; D and trimming were worked out from the DNA. The sample lists 260,000 or so clones, 70% to 90% occurring once. The clonotype was recovered from a human donor in a cohort sampled during active COVID-19. The specimen sequenced was peripheral blood. The genes are TRBV28 and TRBJ1-6; D might be TRBD1 (6 bases). As DNA, the CDR3 is TGTGCCGGGCAGGGGAGTAATTCACCCCTCCACTTT. This encodes CAGQGSNSPLHF.